This entry lists 2 T cell receptor beta chains sequenced from one sample in a study of blood T cell repertoires in COVID-19. Clones were read by immunoSEQ multiplex PCR, and TCRdb kept only the in-frame ones, dropping some. This table has about 83,000 clones, about 87% appearing once. Sequenced sample: peripheral blood. Receptor source: a man at least 80 years old with active or convalescent COVID-19.

This sequence joins TRBV10-2 and TRBJ1-2; 9 positions agree with TRBD1. Germline V gene data show CDR1 as WSHSY and CDR2 as SAAADI. The V gene end was trimmed by 6 bases and the J gene end by 4 bases; junction bases not matched to a gene: 6. The CDR3 has 14 amino acids. The CDR3 is CASRGDRDLYGYTF. For the CDR3, the DNA is TGCGCCAGCAGAGGGGACAGGGACCTCTATGGCTACACCTTC.

V and J are TRBV30 and TRBJ1-6; D unclear. The V gene's germline CDR1 is GTSNPN and CDR2 SVGIG (reference sequence). V lost 2 bases and J 3 bases, leaving 11 bases between the germline ends. The CDR3 loop spans 15 amino acids. For the CDR3, the DNA is TGTGCCTGGAGTAAATATATCCTCTATAATTCACCCCTCCACTTT. Amino acid sequence: CAWSKYILYNSPLHF.